Following are 12 T cell receptor beta chains from one sample sequenced in a study of vaccination effects on CD4 cells after COVID-19. Scientists isolated CD4+ T cells after an approximately 11-day culture period ended. Subjects were given two BNT162b2 or mRNA-1273 vaccine doses. The method was immunoSEQ multiplex PCR; TCRdb's version includes in-frame clones alone and lacks a portion of them. This sample has 30,000 to 35,000 clones, with about 74% found just once. Their cognate antigens are unknown. Specimen: CD4+ T cells from PBMCs cultured without peptide, collected after COVID-19 vaccination. Source of these receptors: a human donor who received a COVID-19 vaccine.

This chain uses TRBV28 with TRBJ2-1; D is uncertain. Between the trimmed V and J ends, which lost 6 bases and 3 bases, there was a span of 3 bases. CDR1 MDHEN and CDR2 SYDVKM come from the germline V gene. The CDR3 loop spans 11 amino acids. CDR3: CASRGYNEQFF. In DNA form, the CDR3 reads TGTGCCAGCAGGGGCTACAATGAGCAGTTCTTC.

The chain is built from TRBV6-5 and TRBJ2-5; 14 bases align to TRBD2. The CDR3 covers 15 residues. The V segment lost 6 bases and the J segment 7 bases; nucleotides outside the gene matches: 7. Germline V lookup: CDR1 MNHEY, CDR2 SVGAGI. The CDR3 bases are TGTGCCAGCAGCATGACTAGCGGGAGGGCCGGGACCCAGTACTTC. Its protein is CASSMTSGRAGTQYF.

The V gene is TRBV7-3, the J gene TRBJ2-4; D is perhaps TRBD1 or TRBD2 (5 bases each). The CDR3 contains 15 residues. Trimming removed 4 bases at V and 1 base at J, with 11 bases between. Germline V gene data show CDR1 as SGHTA and CDR2 as FQGTGA. DNA of the CDR3: TGTGCCAGCAGCTCGGACGGGACGGCCAAAAACATTCAGTACTTC. It translates to CASSSDGTAKNIQYF.

The V gene is TRBV27, the J gene TRBJ1-6; D unresolved. Germline values: CDR1 MNHEY, CDR2 SMNVEV (reference sequence). The CDR3 runs 14 residues. V lost 10 bases and J 0 bases, leaving 10 bases between the germline ends. The CDR3 region is CATRGVSYNSPLHF. The CDR3 region has the DNA TGTGCCACCAGAGGTGTCTCCTATAATTCACCCCTCCACTTT.

The table lists this clone with a few counts. This chain links TRBV3-1 (or the pseudogene TRBV3-2) with TRBJ1-3; 7 bases match TRBD1. The CDR3 has 17 residues. In germline, CDR1 is LGHDT, CDR2 YNNKEL (reference sequence). V gave up 1 base and J gave up 0 bases; unmatched junction bases: 6. CDR3 protein: CASSQVRGLSSGNTIYF. The CDR3 DNA reads as TGTGCCAGCAGCCAAGTGAGGGGGCTGAGCTCTGGAAACACCATATATTTT.

The gene calls are TRBV29-1 and TRBJ2-3, with 8 bases lining up with TRBD1. Germline CDR1 and CDR2: SQVTM and ANQGSEA. The ends lost 8 bases at V and 2 bases at J; junction bases unmatched: 9. This CDR3 spans 14 amino acids. CDR3 protein: CSFNRGSYTDTQYF. The CDR3 DNA reads TGCAGCTTCAACAGGGGGTCTTACACAGATACGCAGTATTTT.

There are a few counts of this clone. The V gene is TRBV18, the J gene TRBJ1-5; tentatively, D is TRBD1 (6 bases). This CDR3 has 15 residues. CDR1 is KGHSH, CDR2 LQKENI, per germline. The germline V and J ends were trimmed by 8 bases and 3 bases, with 17 bases remaining between them. The CDR3 nucleotides read TGTGCCAGCCGAAACGCAGGGGCCCCCAATCAGCCCCAGCATTTT. Protein product: CASRNAGAPNQPQHF. Looking up the rest from reference TRBV18 and TRBJ1-5 gives the full variable domain: NAGVMQNPRHLVRRRGQEARLRCSPMKGHSHVYWYRQLPEEGLKFMVYLQKENIIDESGMPKERFSAEFPKEGPSILRIQQVVRGDSAAYFCASRNAGAPNQPQHFGDGTRLSIL.

This clone was observed a handful of times. This chain links TRBV19 with TRBJ2-7; 8 bases map to TRBD1. The CDR3 length is 19 residues. The V segment lost 5 bases and the J segment 3 bases; nucleotides outside the gene matches: 21. Germline V gene data show CDR1 as LNHDA and CDR2 as SQIVND (reference sequence). The CDR3 DNA follows: TGTGCCAGTAGTGGAATGAAGGGGACAGGACCTCCTAGTCACTACGAGCAGTACTTC. Its translation is CASSGMKGTGPPSHYEQYF.

The chain couples TRBV30 to TRBJ1-5; D might be TRBD1 (6 bases). V dropped 5 bases and J dropped 5 bases, with 16 bases sitting between them. The CDR3 sequence is 14 residues long. Germline CDR1 GTSNPN, CDR2 SVGIG (reference sequence). CDR3 nucleotides: TGTGCCTGGGGCTCCGGGACAAGATATCAGCCCCAGCATTTT. Amino acids: CAWGSGTRYQPQHF.

The chain employs TRBV2 and TRBJ2-3; either TRBD1 or TRBD2 may supply D (6 bases each). The V gene's germline CDR1 is SNHLY and CDR2 FYNNEI. The length of the CDR3 is 12 residues. The V gene lost 6 bases and the J gene lost 10 bases, with 14 bases spanning the gap. In nucleotides, the CDR3 is TGTGCCAGCAGGGGTGGGGGGCTTGCGCAGTATTTT. Translated, it gives CASRGGGLAQYF.

This clone has only a few counts. The gene calls are TRBV5-1 and TRBJ1-5; TRBD1 is a possible D gene (6 bases). The CDR3 consists of 14 residues. The germline V and J ends were trimmed by 0 bases and 4 bases, with 8 bases remaining between them. Germline V gene lookup returns CDR1 SGHRS and CDR2 YFSETQ. CDR3: CASSLGTANQPQHF. The CDR3 DNA reads TGCGCCAGCAGCTTGGGGACAGCTAATCAGCCCCAGCATTTT.

The J gene is TRBJ2-7, the V gene TRBV6-6, with TRBD2 as a possible D gene (6 bases). This CDR3 region has 14 residues. Trimming removed 0 bases from V and 4 bases from J, with 10 bases in between. Germline values: CDR1 MNHNY, CDR2 SVGAGI (reference sequence). CDR3 sequence (DNA): TGTGCCAGCAGTTACTCGGAGGGAATATACGAGCAGTACTTC. It translates to CASSYSEGIYEQYF.